What follows is one T cell receptor (beta chain) and its context. Its antigen has not been determined. It has no much larger one-base neighbor in the sample; base qualities were not kept. The intended sense of this specimen's time point label: cycle 2 day 1 (C2D1) of nivolumab. Every trial patient had relapsed after autologous stem cell transplantation, and cohorts A, B and C differed in prior brentuximab vedotin exposure. The trial cohort included fewer than 65 patients with relapsed/refractory classical Hodgkin lymphoma, and each patient had a best overall response of complete response, partial response or progressive disease. Trial patients were treated with single-agent nivolumab in the multi-cohort phase II CheckMate 205 trial. An independent review committee assessed best overall response by applying the 2007 International Working Group response criteria. Trial PBMCs were obtained immediately prior to nivolumab initiation (C1D1) and on therapy at cycle 2 day 1 and cycle 4 day 1. Peripheral blood was collected in 8 mL Vacutainer Cell Preparation Tubes, from which PBMCs were isolated by centrifugation and then cryopreserved.

These data are taken from a study of PD-1 blockade in classical Hodgkin lymphoma (dated by TCRdb to the early 2020s). Regarding the study in general: Nivolumab dosing was 3 mg/kg intravenously every 2 weeks, continuing until either disease progression or unacceptable toxicity. To define a peripheral blood immune signature of response to PD-1 blockade in classical Hodgkin lymphoma, the study combined TCR beta sequencing with CyTOF.

Genomic DNA was isolated using the Qiagen DNeasy kit from unsorted PBMCs as well as from negatively selected CD4+ and CD8+ fractions. Using primers that anneal to V and J segments, immunoSEQ multiplex PCR amplified the TCR beta CDR3 regions. A synthetic immune receptor repertoire was used to minimize amplification bias, and any residual bias was removed computationally once sequencing was done. Processing in the source paper ran as follows. Custom Python scripts were used to quantify repertoire diversity as the Shannon entropy index. Unsorted, CD4+ and CD8+ repertoires were analyzed separately, except in combined analyses where CD4+ and CD8+ sequences were merged in silico. Clonal expansion was defined as a frequency increase of at least 2-fold after treatment compared with C1D1, and clones undetected at baseline were assigned a pseudocount of 0.5. Singleton clones were defined as clones with 0 or 1 copy at C1D1, and non-singleton clones were defined as clones with 2 or more copies. By matching protein sequences in sorted samples from the same patient, clones expanded in unsorted samples were annotated as CD4+, CD8+ or unknown. Wilcoxon tests were applied to paired samples to test diversity changes from C1D1 to C4D1. This immuneACCESS table, as held by TCRdb, lists in-frame sequences with V and J called but not all clones. Of the missing ones, under half trace to an unresolved V gene in checked studies; the others have no known cause. D and trimming come from the DNA, and the V and J calls and clone size come from that table. This sample comprises around 60,000 clones, 88% of them detected only once. The ten largest clones take up under 7% of the sample.

V and J are truncated by 7 bases and 2 bases respectively, leaving an intervening sequence of 8 bases. The CDR3 contains 12 residues, cysteine and phenylalanine counted. CDR3 DNA only is kept here, 36 bases in frame from base 1. Reading the germline V gene gives CDR1 MDHEN and CDR2 SYDVKM. The paper's findings and limits, for the study overall: Baseline TCR diversity was reported to be lower in newly diagnosed patients than in healthy donors and to be lower still in relapsed/refractory patients. Only a single clinical trial cohort was studied, and what caused the repertoire differences, possibly disease activity or prior therapy, remained undefined. Trial patients with a complete response had baseline diversity similar to that of newly diagnosed patients, while partial responders and progressors had significantly lower diversity. Lower diversity was seen in patients whose nivolumab began less than 1 year after ASCT, and these patients were left out of later analyses so that immune reconstitution would not confound the results. A significant rise by C4D1 was seen in CD4+ but not CD8+ TCR diversity (p=0.0027 vs p=0.16), with the rise being most apparent in complete responders (p=0.02).

The sequence came from a human donor with classical Hodgkin lymphoma. The sequences come from peripheral blood mononuclear cells (PBMCs), collected before the second cycle of nivolumab. Rearrangement joined TRBV28 to TRBJ1-2; no confident D gene assignment can be made. The DNA sequence is given as TGTGCCAGCATGGCGGTCAACTATGGCTACACCTTC. This sequence encodes CASMAVNYGYTF.